The sequence of this T cell receptor beta chain was determined in a study of cytomegalovirus exposure and HLA in healthy donors. General observations from the study: Cytomegalovirus status was reportedly diagnosed by the classifier with high sensitivity and specificity.

Generated by immunoSEQ multiplex PCR, the TCRdb table keeps only in-frame clones and is missing some. The table records 200,000 to 250,000 clones, around nine tenths of them present only once. Germline CDR1 reads MDHEN; CDR2 reads SYDVKM. CDR3 length: 16 residues. V gave up 3 bases and J gave up 4 bases, with 16 bases separating them. A remark on this clone: Its antigen is undetermined.

Specimen: PBMCs. The origin of this receptor is a woman aged 18-29 years in good health and CMV-seronegative. The chain carries TRBV28 and TRBJ2-1; a weak D match, TRBD2 (5 bases). This CDR3 reads CASSFASGGPYNEQFF. For the CDR3, the DNA is TGTGCCAGCAGTTTTGCCAGCGGAGGACCATACAATGAGCAGTTCTTC.